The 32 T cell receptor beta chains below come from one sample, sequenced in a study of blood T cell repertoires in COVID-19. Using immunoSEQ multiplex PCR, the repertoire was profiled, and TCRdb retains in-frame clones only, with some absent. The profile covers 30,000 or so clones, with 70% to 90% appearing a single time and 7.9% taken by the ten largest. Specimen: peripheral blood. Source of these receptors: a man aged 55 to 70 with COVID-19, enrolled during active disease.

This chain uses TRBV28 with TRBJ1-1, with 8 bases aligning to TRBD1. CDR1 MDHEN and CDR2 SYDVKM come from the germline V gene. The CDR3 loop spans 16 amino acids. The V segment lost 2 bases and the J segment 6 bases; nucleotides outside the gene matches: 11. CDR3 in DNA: TGTGCCAGCAGTTTAGTGTCCGGGACAGGCCGACCTGAAGCTTTCTTT. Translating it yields CASSLVSGTGRPEAFF.

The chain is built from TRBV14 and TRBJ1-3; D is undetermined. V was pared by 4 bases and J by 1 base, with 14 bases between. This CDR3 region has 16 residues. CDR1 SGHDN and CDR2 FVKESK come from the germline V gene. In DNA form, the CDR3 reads TGTGCCAGCAGCCCACTAGGCATGCCATCTGGAAACACCATATATTTT. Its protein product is CASSPLGMPSGNTIYF. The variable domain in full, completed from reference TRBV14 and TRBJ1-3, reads EAGVTQFPSHSVIEKGQTVTLRCDPISGHDNLYWYRRVMGKEIKFLLHFVKESKQDESGMPNNRFLAERTGGTYSTLKVQPAELEDSGVYFCASSPLGMPSGNTIYFGEGSWLTVV.

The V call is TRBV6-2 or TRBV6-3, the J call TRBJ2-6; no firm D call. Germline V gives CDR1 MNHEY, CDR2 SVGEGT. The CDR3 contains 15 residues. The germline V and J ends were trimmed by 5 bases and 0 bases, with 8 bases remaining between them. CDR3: CASSQTLSGANVLTF. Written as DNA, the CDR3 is TGTGCCAGCAGTCAGACACTCTCTGGGGCCAACGTCCTGACTTTC.

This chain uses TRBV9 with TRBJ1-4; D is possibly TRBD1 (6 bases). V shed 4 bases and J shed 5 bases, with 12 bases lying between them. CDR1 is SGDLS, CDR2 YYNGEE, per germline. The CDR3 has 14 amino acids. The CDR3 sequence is CASSSGQTNEKLFF. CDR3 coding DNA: TGTGCCAGCAGCTCGGGACAAACCAATGAAAAACTGTTTTTT.

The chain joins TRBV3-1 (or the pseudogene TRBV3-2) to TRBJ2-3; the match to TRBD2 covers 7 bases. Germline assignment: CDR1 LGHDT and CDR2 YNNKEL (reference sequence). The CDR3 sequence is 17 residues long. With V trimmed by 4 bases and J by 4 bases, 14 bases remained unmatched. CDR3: CASSPPLGRESADTQYF. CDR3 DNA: TGTGCCAGCAGCCCCCCTTTGGGGAGGGAGTCAGCAGATACGCAGTATTTT.

The CDR3 nucleotides read TGTGCCAGCAGCTCAAGCGGGAGCTCCAATGAGCAGTTCTTC. Translation: CASSSSGSSNEQFF. This chain joins TRBV11-2 and TRBJ2-1; 8 bases are a match to TRBD2. Per germline, CDR1 SGHAT and CDR2 FQNNGV. The CDR3 covers 14 residues. V gave up 4 bases and J gave up 6 bases; unmatched junction bases: 5. Complete variable domain (other parts from reference TRBV11-2 and TRBJ2-1): EAGVAQSPRYKIIEKRQSVAFWCNPISGHATLYWYQQILGQGPKLLIQFQNNGVVDDSQLPKDRFSAERLKGVDSTLKIQPAKLEDSAVYLCASSSSGSSNEQFFGPGTRLTVL.

The DNA of the CDR3 is TGTGCCAGCAGTCTGAGGGGGAACCAGCCCCAGCATTTT. It translates to CASSLRGNQPQHF. V is TRBV6-2 or TRBV6-3 and J is TRBJ1-5; perhaps TRBD1 as D (6 bases). The CDR3 length is 13 residues. Trimming took 5 bases from V and 7 from J, leaving 12 bases between them. Germline V gene sequence: CDR1 MNHEY, CDR2 SVGEGT.

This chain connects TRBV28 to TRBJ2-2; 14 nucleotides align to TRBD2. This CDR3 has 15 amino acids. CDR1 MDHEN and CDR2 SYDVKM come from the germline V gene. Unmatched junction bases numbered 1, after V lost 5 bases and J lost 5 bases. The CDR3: CASSRLAGGTGELFF. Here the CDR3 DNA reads TGTGCCAGCAGTCGACTAGCGGGAGGGACCGGGGAGCTGTTTTTT.

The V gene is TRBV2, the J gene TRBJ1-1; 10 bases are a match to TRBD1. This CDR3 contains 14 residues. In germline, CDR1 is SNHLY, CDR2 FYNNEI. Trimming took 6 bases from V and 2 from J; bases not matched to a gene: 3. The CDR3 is CASRRQGANTEAFF. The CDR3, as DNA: TGTGCCAGCAGACGACAGGGGGCCAACACTGAAGCTTTCTTT.

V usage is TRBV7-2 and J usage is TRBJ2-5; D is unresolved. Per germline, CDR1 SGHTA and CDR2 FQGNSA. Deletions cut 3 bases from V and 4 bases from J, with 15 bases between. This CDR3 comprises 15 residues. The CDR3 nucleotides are TGTGCCAGCAGCTTCCTAGGCACGATGGGAGAGACCCAGTACTTC. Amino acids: CASSFLGTMGETQYF.

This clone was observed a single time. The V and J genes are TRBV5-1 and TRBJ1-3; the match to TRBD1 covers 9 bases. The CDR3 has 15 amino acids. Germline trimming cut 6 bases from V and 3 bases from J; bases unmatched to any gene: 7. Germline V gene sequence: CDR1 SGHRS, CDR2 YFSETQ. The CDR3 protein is CASTGGTGLGNTIYF. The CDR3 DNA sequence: TGCGCCAGCACCGGGGGGACAGGGCTTGGAAACACCATATATTTT.

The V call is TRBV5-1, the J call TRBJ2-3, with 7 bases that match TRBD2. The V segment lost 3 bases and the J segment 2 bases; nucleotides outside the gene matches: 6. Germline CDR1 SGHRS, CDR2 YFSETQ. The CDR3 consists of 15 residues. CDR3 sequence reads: CASSSTSRDTDTQYF. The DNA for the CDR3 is TGCGCCAGCAGCTCGACTAGCCGTGACACAGATACGCAGTATTTT.

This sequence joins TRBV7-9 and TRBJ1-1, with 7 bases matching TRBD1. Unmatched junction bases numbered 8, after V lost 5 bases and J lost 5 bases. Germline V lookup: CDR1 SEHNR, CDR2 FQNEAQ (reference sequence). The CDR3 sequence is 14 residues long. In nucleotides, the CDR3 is TGTGCCAGCAGCGCGAAACAGGGGAGGACTGAAGCTTTCTTT. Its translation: CASSAKQGRTEAFF.

The CDR3 region is CASSLDGDYNQPQHF. In DNA, the CDR3 is TGCGCCAGCAGCTTGGACGGGGACTACAATCAGCCCCAGCATTTT. The rearrangement joins TRBV5-1 to TRBJ1-5, with D maybe TRBD1 (5 bases). The CDR3 consists of 15 residues. Germline CDR1 is SGHRS and CDR2 is YFSETQ. Trimming took off 0 bases at V and 3 bases at J, with 10 bases between the two ends.

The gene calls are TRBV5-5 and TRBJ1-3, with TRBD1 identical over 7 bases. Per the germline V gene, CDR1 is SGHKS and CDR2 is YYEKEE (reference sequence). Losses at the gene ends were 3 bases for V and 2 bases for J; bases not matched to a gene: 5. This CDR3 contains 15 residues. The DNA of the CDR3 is TGTGCCAGCAGCTCAGGCGACAGGGCTGGAAACACCATATATTTT. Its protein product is CASSSGDRAGNTIYF.

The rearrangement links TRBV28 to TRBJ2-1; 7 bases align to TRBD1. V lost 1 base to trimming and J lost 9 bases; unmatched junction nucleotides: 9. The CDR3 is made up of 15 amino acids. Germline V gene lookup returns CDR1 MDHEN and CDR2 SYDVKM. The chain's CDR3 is CASSLSGTDMGEQFF. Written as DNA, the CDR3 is TGTGCCAGCAGTTTATCCGGGACAGACATGGGTGAGCAGTTCTTC.

CDR3: CASSQTTSGRWKTQYF. DNA of the CDR3: TGTGCCAGCAGCCAAACGACTAGCGGGAGATGGAAGACCCAGTACTTC. The chain links TRBV13 to TRBJ2-5; TRBD2 matches 12 bases. Per germline, CDR1 PRHDT and CDR2 FYEKMQ (reference sequence). V lost 5 bases and J lost 6; bases outside the gene matches: 10. This CDR3 has 16 residues.

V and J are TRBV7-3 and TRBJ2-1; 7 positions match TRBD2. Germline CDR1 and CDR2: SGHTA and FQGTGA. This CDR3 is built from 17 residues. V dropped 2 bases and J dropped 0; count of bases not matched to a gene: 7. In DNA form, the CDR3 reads TGTGCCAGCAGCTTACAGGGAGGGAGGAGCTCCTACAATGAGCAGTTCTTC. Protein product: CASSLQGGRSSYNEQFF.

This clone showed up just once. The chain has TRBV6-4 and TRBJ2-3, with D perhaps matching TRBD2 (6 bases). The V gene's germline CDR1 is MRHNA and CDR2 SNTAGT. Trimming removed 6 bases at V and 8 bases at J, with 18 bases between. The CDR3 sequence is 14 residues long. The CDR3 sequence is CASRGGRETFTQYF. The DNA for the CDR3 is TGTGCCAGCAGAGGCGGTCGGGAGACCTTTACGCAGTATTTT.

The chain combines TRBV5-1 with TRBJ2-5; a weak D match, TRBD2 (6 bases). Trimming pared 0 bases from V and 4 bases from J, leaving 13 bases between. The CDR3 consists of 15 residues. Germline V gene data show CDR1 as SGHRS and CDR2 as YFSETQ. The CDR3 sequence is CASSLDGSLVETQYF. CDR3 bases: TGCGCCAGCAGCTTGGACGGGAGTCTCGTAGAGACCCAGTACTTC.

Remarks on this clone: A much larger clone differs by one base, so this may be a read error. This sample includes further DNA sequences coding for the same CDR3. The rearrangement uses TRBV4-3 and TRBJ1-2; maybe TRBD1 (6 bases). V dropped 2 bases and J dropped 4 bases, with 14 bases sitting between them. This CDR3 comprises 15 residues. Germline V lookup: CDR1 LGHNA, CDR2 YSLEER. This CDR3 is CASSQNRASGYGYTF. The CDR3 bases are TGCGCCAGCAGCCAAAACAGGGCATCGGGCTATGGCTACACCTTC.

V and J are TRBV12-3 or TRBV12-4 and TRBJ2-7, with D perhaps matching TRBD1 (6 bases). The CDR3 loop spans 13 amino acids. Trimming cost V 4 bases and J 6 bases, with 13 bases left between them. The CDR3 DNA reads TGTGCCAGCAGTTCGCGACAGGCCCTCGAGCAGTACTTC. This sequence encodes CASSSRQALEQYF.

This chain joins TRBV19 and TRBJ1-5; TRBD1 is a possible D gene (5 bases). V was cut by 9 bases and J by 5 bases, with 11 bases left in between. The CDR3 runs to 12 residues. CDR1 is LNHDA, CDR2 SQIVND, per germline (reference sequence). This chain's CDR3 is CASWGVDQPQHF. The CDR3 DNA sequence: TGTGCCAGCTGGGGGGTCGATCAGCCCCAGCATTTT.

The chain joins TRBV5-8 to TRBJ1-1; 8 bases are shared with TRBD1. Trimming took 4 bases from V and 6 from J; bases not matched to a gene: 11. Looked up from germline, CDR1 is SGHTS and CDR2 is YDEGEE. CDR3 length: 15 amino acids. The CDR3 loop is CASSDPRQGKAEAFF. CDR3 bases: TGTGCCAGCAGCGACCCAAGACAGGGGAAGGCTGAAGCTTTCTTT.

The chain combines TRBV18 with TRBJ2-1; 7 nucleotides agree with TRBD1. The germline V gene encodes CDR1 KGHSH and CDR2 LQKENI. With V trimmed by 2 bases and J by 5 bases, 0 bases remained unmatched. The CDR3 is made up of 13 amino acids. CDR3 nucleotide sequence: TGTGCCAGCTCACCAGGGACAGACAATGAGCAGTTCTTC. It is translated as CASSPGTDNEQFF.

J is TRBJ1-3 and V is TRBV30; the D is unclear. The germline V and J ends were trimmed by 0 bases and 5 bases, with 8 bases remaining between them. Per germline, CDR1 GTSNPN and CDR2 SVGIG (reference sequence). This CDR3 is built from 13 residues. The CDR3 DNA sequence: TGTGCCTGGAGTGTACTTTTGCGAAACACCATATATTTT. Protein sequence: CAWSVLLRNTIYF.

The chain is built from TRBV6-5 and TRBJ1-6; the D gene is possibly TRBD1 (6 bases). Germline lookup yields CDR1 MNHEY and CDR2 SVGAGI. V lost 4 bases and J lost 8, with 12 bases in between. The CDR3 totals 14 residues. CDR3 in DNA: TGTGCCAGCAGTTCGACAGGAGAGTATTCACCCCTCCACTTT. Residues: CASSSTGEYSPLHF.

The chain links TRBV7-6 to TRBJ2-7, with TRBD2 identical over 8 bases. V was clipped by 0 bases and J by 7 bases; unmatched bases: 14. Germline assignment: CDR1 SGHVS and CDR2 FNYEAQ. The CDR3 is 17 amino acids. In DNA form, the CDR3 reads TGTGCCAGCAGCTTAGCCCCGGGGGGGGGCGTCCTTGATGAGCAGTACTTC. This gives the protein CASSLAPGGGVLDEQYF.

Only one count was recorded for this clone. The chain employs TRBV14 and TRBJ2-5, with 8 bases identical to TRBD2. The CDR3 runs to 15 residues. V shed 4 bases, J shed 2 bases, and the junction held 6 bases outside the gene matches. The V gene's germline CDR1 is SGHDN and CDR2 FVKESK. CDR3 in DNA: TGTGCCAGCAGCCTAGCGGGACTATATCAAGAGACCCAGTACTTC. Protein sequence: CASSLAGLYQETQYF.

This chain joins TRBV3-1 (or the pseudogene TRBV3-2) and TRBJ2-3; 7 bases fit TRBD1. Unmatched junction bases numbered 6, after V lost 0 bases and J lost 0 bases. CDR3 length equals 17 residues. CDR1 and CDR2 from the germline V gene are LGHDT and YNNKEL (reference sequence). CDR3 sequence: CASSQERGTASTDTQYF. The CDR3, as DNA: TGTGCCAGCAGCCAAGAAAGAGGGACAGCGAGCACAGATACGCAGTATTTT.

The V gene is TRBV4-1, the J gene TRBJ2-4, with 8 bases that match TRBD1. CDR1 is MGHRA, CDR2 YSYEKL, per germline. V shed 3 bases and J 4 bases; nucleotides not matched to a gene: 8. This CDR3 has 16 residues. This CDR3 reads CASSQPTRGRKNIQYF. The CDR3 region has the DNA TGCGCCAGCAGCCAGCCGACCAGGGGGCGGAAAAACATTCAGTACTTC.

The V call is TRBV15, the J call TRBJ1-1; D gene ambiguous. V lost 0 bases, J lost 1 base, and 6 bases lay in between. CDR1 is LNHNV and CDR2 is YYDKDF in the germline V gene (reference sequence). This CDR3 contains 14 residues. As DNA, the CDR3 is TGTGCCACCAGCAGAGAGTTATCGAACACTGAAGCTTTCTTT. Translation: CATSRELSNTEAFF.